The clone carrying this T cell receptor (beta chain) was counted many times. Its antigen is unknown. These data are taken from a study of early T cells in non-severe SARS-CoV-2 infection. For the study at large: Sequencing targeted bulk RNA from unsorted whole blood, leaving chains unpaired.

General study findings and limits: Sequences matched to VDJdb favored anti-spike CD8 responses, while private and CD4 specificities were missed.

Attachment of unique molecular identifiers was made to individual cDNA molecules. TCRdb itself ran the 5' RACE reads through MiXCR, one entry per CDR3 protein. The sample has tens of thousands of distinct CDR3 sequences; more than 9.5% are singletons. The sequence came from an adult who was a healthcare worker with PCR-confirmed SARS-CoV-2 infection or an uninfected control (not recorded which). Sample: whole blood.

This chain's CDR3 is CASSLLVDRGNSPLHF. The CDR3 DNA is TGTGCCAGCAGCTTATTGGTGGACAGGGGAAATTCACCCCTCCACTTT. The V and J genes are TRBV11-1 and TRBJ1-6; 9 nucleotides line up with TRBD1. CDR1 and CDR2 from the germline V gene are SGHAT and FQDESV (reference sequence). The CDR3 consists of 16 residues. V was pared by 2 bases and J by 7 bases, with 6 bases of the junction left unmatched. Combining the CDR3 with reference TRBV11-1 and TRBJ1-6 gives the whole variable domain EAEVAQSPRYKITEKSQAVAFWCDPISGHATLYWYRQILGQGPELLVQFQDESVVDDSQLPKDRFSAERLKGVDSTLKIQPAELGDSAMYLCASSLLVDRGNSPLHFGNGTRLTVT.